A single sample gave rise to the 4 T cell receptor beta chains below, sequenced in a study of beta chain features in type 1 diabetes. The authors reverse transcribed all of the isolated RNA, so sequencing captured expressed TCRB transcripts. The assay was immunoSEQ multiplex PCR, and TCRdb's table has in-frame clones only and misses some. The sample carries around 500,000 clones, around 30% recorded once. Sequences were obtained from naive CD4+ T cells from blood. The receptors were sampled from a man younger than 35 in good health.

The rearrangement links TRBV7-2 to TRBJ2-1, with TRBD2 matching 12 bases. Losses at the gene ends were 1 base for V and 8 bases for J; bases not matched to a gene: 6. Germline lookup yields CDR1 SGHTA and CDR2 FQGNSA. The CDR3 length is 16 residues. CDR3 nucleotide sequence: TGTGCCAGCAGCTTAGAGTCGGGACTAGCGGGCTATGAGCAGTTCTTC. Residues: CASSLESGLAGYEQFF.

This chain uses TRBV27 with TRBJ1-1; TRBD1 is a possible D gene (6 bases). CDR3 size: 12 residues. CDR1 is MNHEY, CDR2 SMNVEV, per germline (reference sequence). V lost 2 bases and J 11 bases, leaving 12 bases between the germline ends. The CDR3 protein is CASSLNTGMAFF. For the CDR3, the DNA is TGTGCCAGCAGTTTAAATACAGGGATGGCTTTCTTT.

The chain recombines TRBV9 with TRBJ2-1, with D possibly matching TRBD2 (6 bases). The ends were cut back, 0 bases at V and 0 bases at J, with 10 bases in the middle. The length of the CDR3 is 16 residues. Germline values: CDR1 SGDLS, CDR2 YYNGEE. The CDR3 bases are TGTGCCAGCAGCGTAGCCTGGAGGGGCTCCTACAATGAGCAGTTCTTC. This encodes CASSVAWRGSYNEQFF.

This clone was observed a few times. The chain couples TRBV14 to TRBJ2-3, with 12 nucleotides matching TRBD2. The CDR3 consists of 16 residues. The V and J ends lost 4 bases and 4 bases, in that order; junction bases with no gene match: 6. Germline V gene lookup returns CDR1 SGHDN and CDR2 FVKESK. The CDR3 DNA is TGTGCCAGCAGCCTCCGGACTAGCGGGAATGCAGATACGCAGTATTTT. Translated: CASSLRTSGNADTQYF. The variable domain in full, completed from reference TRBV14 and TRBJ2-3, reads EAGVTQFPSHSVIEKGQTVTLRCDPISGHDNLYWYRRVMGKEIKFLLHFVKESKQDESGMPNNRFLAERTGGTYSTLKVQPAELEDSGVYFCASSLRTSGNADTQYFGPGTRLTVL.